The 3 T cell receptor beta chains listed next were all sequenced from one sample in a study of technical replicates of blood from a few donors. Method: immunoSEQ multiplex PCR; TCRdb's copy keeps in-frame clones and lacks some. The sample lists 60,000 or so clones; 80% to 90% were seen once. Sequences were obtained from PBMCs. All receptors come from a human donor in good health. Some clones in this sample may be carry-over from other donors' samples.

This chain connects TRBV4-3 to TRBJ1-1; D not resolved. V was shortened by 3 bases and J by 8 bases, with 13 bases between the two germline ends. CDR1 is LGHNA, CDR2 YSLEER, per germline. The CDR3 is 13 amino acids. CDR3 in DNA: TGCGCCAGCAGCCAGGCGCCGGGGTCCGAAGCTTTCTTT. Protein: CASSQAPGSEAFF.

This clone was detected once. The chain joins TRBV4-3 to TRBJ2-5, with TRBD2 matching 10 bases. CDR3 length: 16 residues. Germline CDR1 LGHNA, CDR2 YSLEER. V trimming: 4 bases; J trimming: 3 bases; junction bases outside the gene matches: 8. This CDR3 reads CASSLVWSGREETQYF. As DNA, the CDR3 is TGCGCCAGCAGCCTAGTTTGGAGCGGGAGGGAAGAGACCCAGTACTTC.

This chain uses TRBV9 with TRBJ2-3; 10 bases line up with TRBD1. Germline V gene data show CDR1 as SGDLS and CDR2 as YYNGEE. CDR3 length: 16 residues. V shed 4 bases, J shed 2 bases, and the junction held 7 bases outside the gene matches. The CDR3: CASSPRTGGATDTQYF. CDR3 DNA sequence: TGTGCCAGCAGCCCTCGGACAGGGGGGGCCACAGATACGCAGTATTTT.